A selection of T cell receptor beta chains follows, all from one sample in a study of identical twins. TCRdb reprocessed the 5' RACE reads via MiXCR and lists one record per CDR3 protein. Among around 250,000 distinct CDR3 sequences listed, approximately 7% were seen once. The sample was also reused in another study, on yellow fever vaccine responses in identical twins.

The sequencing input was memory (CD45RO+) T cells sorted from blood. The receptors stem from a woman between 18 and 30 years old in good health. CDR3s include the opening cysteine and the closing phenylalanine or tryptophan. D genes are given only for firm matches. Expanded clones are given a class, and other clones once, few, many or no size at all.

>TRBV29-1|.|many|TRBJ2-2
TGCAGCGTAGGGGGGGCTAGGACGAACACCGGGGAGCTGTTTTTT
CSVGGARTNTGELFF
>TRBV24-1|TRBD2|few|TRBJ2-1
TGTGCCACCAGTGAGGCTACTAGCGGGGGAACATACAATGAGCAGTTCTTC
CATSEATSGGTYNEQFF
>TRBV5-1|.|.|TRBJ2-5
TGCGCCAGCAGCTTGGTAGACAATAAAGAGACCCAGTACTTC
CASSLVDNKETQYF
>TRBV28|.|few|TRBJ1-2
TGTGCCAGCAGTCCCTGGACAGTCAAGGGTGGCTACACCTTC
CASSPWTVKGGYTF
>TRBV5-1|TRBD1|.|TRBJ1-1
TGCGCCAGCAGCCCCTTATCCGGGACAGCCAACACTGAAGCTTTCTTT
CASSPLSGTANTEAFF
>TRBV7-6|TRBD2|few|TRBJ2-1
TGTGCCAGCAGCTTAGAAGGGACTAGCGGGAGCGGTGAGCAGTTCTTC
CASSLEGTSGSGEQFF
>TRBV29-1|.|many|TRBJ2-7
TGCAGCGTTGCCAGGACCACCTACGAGCAGTACTTC
CSVARTTYEQYF
>TRBV5-1|.|few|TRBJ2-2
TGCGCCAGCAGCTTTAATCAGGCCACCGGGGAGCTGTTTTTT
CASSFNQATGELFF
>TRBV5-1|.|many|TRBJ1-1
TGCGCCAGCAGCGTTGAATTCCTGAACACTGAAGCTTTCTTT
CASSVEFLNTEAFF
>TRBV14|.|many|TRBJ2-7
TGTGCCAGGGAACCTCAGAACAGGACAACCTACGAGCAGTACTTC
CAREPQNRTTYEQYF
>TRBV29-1|.|.|TRBJ1-1
TGCAGCGGGACAGAGATGTTGAACACTGAAGCTTTCTTT
CSGTEMLNTEAFF
>TRBV7-9|.|many|TRBJ1-5
TGTGCCAGCAGCTTAGTCGGGGGGGATCAGCCCCAGCATTTT
CASSLVGGDQPQHF
>TRBV20-1|.|.|TRBJ2-5
TGCAGTGCTAGAGATTTTCGTAGTGGTCCCCAAGAGACCCAGTACTTC
CSARDFRSGPQETQYF
>TRBV2|.|.|TRBJ1-2
TGTGCCAGCAGTGAGGGGCAGACTAACTATGGCTACACCTTC
CASSEGQTNYGYTF
>TRBV5-8|.|few|TRBJ1-3
TGTGCCAGCAGCCACAAGTGGGTCTCTGGAAACACCATATATTTT
CASSHKWVSGNTIYF
>TRBV6-1|TRBD2|few|TRBJ2-3
TGTGCCAGCAGTCATGGACTAGCGGGAGGTATAGATACGCAGTATTTT
CASSHGLAGGIDTQYF